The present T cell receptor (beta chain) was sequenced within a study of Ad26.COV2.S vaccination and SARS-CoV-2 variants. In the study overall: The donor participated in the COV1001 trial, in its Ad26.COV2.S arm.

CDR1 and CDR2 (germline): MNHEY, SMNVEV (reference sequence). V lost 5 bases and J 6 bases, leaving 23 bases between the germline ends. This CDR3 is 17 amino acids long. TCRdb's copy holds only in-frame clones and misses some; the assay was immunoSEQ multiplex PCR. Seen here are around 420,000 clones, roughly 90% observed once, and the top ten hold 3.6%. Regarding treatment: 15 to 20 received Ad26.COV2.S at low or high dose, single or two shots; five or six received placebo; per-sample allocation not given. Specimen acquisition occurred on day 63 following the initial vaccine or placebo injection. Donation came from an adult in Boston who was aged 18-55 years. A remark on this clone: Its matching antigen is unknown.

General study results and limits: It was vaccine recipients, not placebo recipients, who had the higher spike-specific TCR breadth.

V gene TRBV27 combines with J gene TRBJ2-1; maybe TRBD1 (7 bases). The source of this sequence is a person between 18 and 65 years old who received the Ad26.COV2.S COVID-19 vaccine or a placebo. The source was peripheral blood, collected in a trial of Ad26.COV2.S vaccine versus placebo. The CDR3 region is CASSDPLSTGTGNEQFF. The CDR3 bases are TGTGCCAGCAGTGATCCCCTTTCGACAGGGACTGGCAATGAGCAGTTCTTC.